This T cell receptor (beta chain) was recovered during a study of response to subunit inactivated influenza vaccine. Study-wide points: New T cells are recruited in small numbers by each seasonal influenza vaccination, according to the authors' suggestion.

Of note for this clonotype: The antigen remains unidentified.

Each CDR3 protein gets one entry after TCRdb re-called the RT-PCR reads with MiXCR. Found here are hundreds of thousands of distinct CDR3 sequences, 15% to 19% of them singletons; the top ten hold 9.5% to 13%. The CDR3 is made up of 16 amino acids. Germline V gives CDR1 SGHTA, CDR2 FQGNSA. V dropped 1 base and J dropped 0 bases, with 12 bases sitting between them. The chain combines TRBV7-2 with TRBJ1-1, with D possibly being TRBD1 (5 bases). This sequence was found in a man aged 50 or older who received an inactivated influenza vaccine. Sample: PBMCs from blood, taken 12 days after vaccination. The CDR3 loop is CASSLVGGYLNTEAFF. CDR3 coding DNA: TGTGCCAGCAGCTTAGTTGGGGGGTACTTGAACACTGAAGCTTTCTTT.